These T cell receptor beta chains were read from a single sample in a study of blood T cell repertoires in COVID-19. The assay was immunoSEQ multiplex PCR, and TCRdb's table has in-frame clones only and misses some. Seen here are some 400,000 clones, roughly 92% observed once, and the top ten hold roughly 0.86%. The sequenced material came from PBMCs or T cells enriched from blood (not recorded which). The receptors come from a woman aged 40 to 55 who had been exposed to COVID-19. Both conserved end residues are part of each CDR3. The D gene is left open where the match is weak. Size is omitted from some rows. Given values are once, few, many or a class for expanded clones.

d_gene | j_gene | abundance | v_gene | CDR3nt | CDR3aa
- | TRBJ1-6 | - | TRBV15 | TGTGCCACCAGCGGGGGTGGCGCCGGGGGGAGATCACCCCTCCACTTT | CATSGGGAGGRSPLHF
TRBD1 | TRBJ1-6 | - | TRBV5-6 | TGTGCCAGCAGCTGGGACAGGGGGCGGTCACCCCTCCACTTT | CASSWDRGRSPLHF
- | TRBJ2-7 | once | TRBV19 | TGTGCCAGTAGTATTCGACAGGCTTCCTACGAGCAGTACTTC | CASSIRQASYEQYF
TRBD2 | TRBJ2-7 | - | TRBV6-2/TRBV6-3 | TGTGCCAGCAGTCCGCGTTTCCTTCTGGGAGCGGGAGTGAATTACGAGCAGTACTTC | CASSPRFLLGAGVNYEQYF
- | TRBJ2-2 | - | TRBV27 | TGTGCCAGCGCCATCCTCCGGGCCGGGGAGCTGTTTTTT | CASAILRAGELFF
- | TRBJ2-2 | - | TRBV6-6 | TGTGCCAGCAGTCCCGGGACTCCGACCGGGGAGCTGTTTTTT | CASSPGTPTGELFF
TRBD1 | TRBJ1-1 | - | TRBV19 | TGTGCCAGTAGTAAGACAGGGGTGAACACTGAAGCTTTCTTT | CASSKTGVNTEAFF
TRBD2 | TRBJ2-3 | - | TRBV5-1 | TGCGCCAGCAGCTTGGGGGCTAGCGGGAGAGCAGATACGCAGTATTTT | CASSLGASGRADTQYF
- | TRBJ2-1 | - | TRBV30 | TGTGCCTGGGGATCGCTGACAGGCTTGAATGAGCAGTTCTTC | CAWGSLTGLNEQFF
TRBD2 | TRBJ2-1 | - | TRBV19 | TGTGCCAGTAGTTTACCGAGCGGGAGGCCCAACAATGAGCAGTTCTTC | CASSLPSGRPNNEQFF
- | TRBJ1-2 | - | TRBV10-3 | TGTGCCATCAGTGAGTCGAGAGATCGGTATGGCTACACCTTC | CAISESRDRYGYTF
TRBD1 | TRBJ2-5 | - | TRBV5-1 | TGCGCCAGCAGCTTGGGAGGGACAGGGGAAGAGACCCAGTACTTC | CASSLGGTGEETQYF
- | TRBJ1-5 | - | TRBV9 | TGTGCCAGCAACCTTGGAGATAGCAATCAGCCCCAGCATTTT | CASNLGDSNQPQHF
- | TRBJ1-2 | once | TRBV24-1 | TGTGCCACCAGTGATTTGAACAGGAACTATGGCTACACCTTC | CATSDLNRNYGYTF
- | TRBJ1-2 | - | TRBV6-5 | TGTGCCAGCAGTTACGCGGGCAGGGAGGGAGGCTATGGCTACACCTTC | CASSYAGREGGYGYTF
- | TRBJ1-2 | - | TRBV9 | TGTGCCAGCAAGATTACAGGAACCCACGGTGGCTACACCTTC | CASKITGTHGGYTF
TRBD1 | TRBJ1-2 | - | TRBV5-1 | TGCGCCAGCAGCCGTGGGACAGGACAGAACTATGGCTACACCTTC | CASSRGTGQNYGYTF
TRBD1 | TRBJ1-5 | - | TRBV7-9 | TGTGCCAGCAGTTATGGACAGGGCCAGCCCCAGCATTTT | CASSYGQGQPQHF
- | TRBJ1-5 | - | TRBV28 | TGTGCCAGCTCAAGCTCCAGAACAGGGCTGGTAAGATATAGCAATCAGCCCCAGCATTTT | CASSSSRTGLVRYSNQPQHF
- | TRBJ2-5 | once | TRBV19 | TGTGCCAGTAGTATAGGTCGGACTGACTTCCAAGAGACCCAGTACTTC | CASSIGRTDFQETQYF
TRBD2 | TRBJ2-1 | - | TRBV5-4 | TGTGCCAGCAGCTTGGAGGGACTAGCGGGAGGCTCGGGGAATGAGCAGTTCTTC | CASSLEGLAGGSGNEQFF
TRBD1 | TRBJ1-2 | - | TRBV27 | TGTGCCAGCAGCCCCCCGGGACAGGGGGTGTCCTTC | CASSPPGQGVSF
TRBD1 | TRBJ1-1 | - | TRBV9 | TGTGCCAGCAGCGAAACCGGGACAGGGTTAGGTCACACTGAAGCTTTCTTT | CASSETGTGLGHTEAFF
- | TRBJ2-1 | once | TRBV7-2 | TGTGCCAGCAGCCTCAGGACAGCCTACAATGAGCAGTTCTTC | CASSLRTAYNEQFF
- | TRBJ2-1 | - | TRBV21-1 | TGTGCCAGCAGCAAAGTCGTCTGGGACAGGGGTCCGCATGAGCAGTTCTTC | CASSKVVWDRGPHEQFF
- | TRBJ1-2 | - | TRBV9 | TGTGCCAGCAGCGTCGACAATGACTATGGCTACACCTTC | CASSVDNDYGYTF
- | TRBJ1-5 | - | TRBV19 | TGTGCCAGTAGTATTCGACCCGGGTCTAGCAATCAGCCCCAGCATTTT | CASSIRPGSSNQPQHF
- | TRBJ1-5 | - | TRBV13 | TGTGCCAGCAGCGACGGGGGCGGGAGGCAGCCCCAGCATTTT | CASSDGGGRQPQHF
- | TRBJ2-1 | - | TRBV18 | TGTGCCAGCTCACCCCTGCGGGCTACCATCAATGAGCAGTTCTTC | CASSPLRATINEQFF
TRBD1 | TRBJ1-5 | once | TRBV7-9 | TGTGCCAGCAGCTACAAGGGACAGGGGAAATCTCAGCCCCAGCATTTT | CASSYKGQGKSQPQHF
- | TRBJ1-1 | - | TRBV6-2/TRBV6-3 | TGTGCCAGCAGTGGGGCCGTGAACACTGAAGCTTTCTTT | CASSGAVNTEAFF
TRBD2 | TRBJ2-1 | - | TRBV6-4 | TGTGCCAGCAGTGACTCGGCTAGCGGGTCCGAAATTTACAATGAGCAGTTCTTC | CASSDSASGSEIYNEQFF
- | TRBJ2-7 | - | TRBV7-2 | TGTGCCAGCAGCTTTGGGGGGGGCCCCTACGAGCAGTACTTC | CASSFGGGPYEQYF
TRBD1 | TRBJ1-6 | - | TRBV2 | TGTGCCAGCAGCCCCACGACAGGACAGGGGGCTTCACCCCTCCACTTT | CASSPTTGQGASPLHF
- | TRBJ1-1 | - | TRBV7-2 | TGTGCCAGCAGCACCGGGGGTGGTACTGAAGCTTTCTTT | CASSTGGGTEAFF
TRBD1 | TRBJ2-3 | - | TRBV19 | TGTGCCAGTGACCAGGGACAGAGCACAGATACGCAGTATTTT | CASDQGQSTDTQYF
TRBD2 | TRBJ2-5 | - | TRBV10-1 | TGCGCCAGCAGTGAGTCGGCTAGCGGGGAGGAGACCCAGTACTTC | CASSESASGEETQYF
- | TRBJ1-1 | - | TRBV9 | TGTGCCAGCAGCGTTATGGACAGGAACACTGAAGCTTTCTTT | CASSVMDRNTEAFF
TRBD2 | TRBJ2-7 | - | TRBV27 | TGTGCCAGCAGTTTGCGAGGACTAGGGATGGGTACTTACGAGCAGTACTTC | CASSLRGLGMGTYEQYF
- | TRBJ1-1 | - | TRBV29-1 | TGCAGCGTTGACCTGGGACATCTGAACACTGAAGCTTTCTTT | CSVDLGHLNTEAFF
- | TRBJ1-2 | - | TRBV5-5 | TGTGCCAGCAGCTCAACCCCCTTGACATGGGGCTACACCTTC | CASSSTPLTWGYTF
- | TRBJ1-1 | - | TRBV19 | TGTGCCAGTAGTATAAATGGGGGGTTAATGAACACTGAAGCTTTCTTT | CASSINGGLMNTEAFF
- | TRBJ1-3 | - | TRBV9 | TGTGCCAGCAGCGCTCGACAGAAAAACACCATATATTTT | CASSARQKNTIYF
- | TRBJ1-2 | - | TRBV11-3 | TGTGCCAGCAGCCCGCCCGGGTTGGCTGGCTACACCTTC | CASSPPGLAGYTF
- | TRBJ2-3 | - | TRBV5-1 | TGCGCCAGCAGCTTGATAGGGGGAGATACGCAGTATTTT | CASSLIGGDTQYF